These 7 T cell receptor beta chains came from one sample sequenced in a study of blood T cell repertoires in COVID-19. Sequencing used immunoSEQ multiplex PCR; TCRdb keeps in-frame clones, though not all of them. Of about 220,000 clones in the sample, less than 90% are singletons; the top ten hold about 20%. Sequenced material: peripheral blood. Receptors originate from a man aged 30-40 years with active or convalescent COVID-19.

This clone was observed a single time. V and J are TRBV11-2 and TRBJ1-5, with D perhaps matching TRBD1 (6 bases). V lost 3 bases and J lost 4, with 13 bases in between. The CDR3 is 15 residues long. CDR1 and CDR2 (germline): SGHAT, FQNNGV. CDR3 region: CASSFSTGSNQPQHF. CDR3 in DNA: TGTGCCAGCAGCTTTTCCACAGGGTCGAATCAGCCCCAGCATTTT.

V usage is TRBV30 and J usage is TRBJ1-1, with D perhaps TRBD1 (5 bases). The CDR3 length is 13 residues. V lost 4 bases to trimming and J lost 1 base, with 10 bases between them. Germline-derived CDR1 and CDR2 are GTSNPN and SVGIG (reference sequence). CDR3 in amino acids: CAWTRQGNTEAFF. CDR3 bases: TGTGCCTGGACTAGGCAGGGGAACACTGAAGCTTTCTTT.

This clone showed up just a few times. The gene calls are TRBV28 and TRBJ2-1; TRBD2 matches 10 bases. Germline trimming cut 5 bases from V and 4 bases from J; bases unmatched to any gene: 8. Germline V CDR1 and CDR2: MDHEN, SYDVKM. The CDR3 loop spans 16 amino acids. The CDR3 region has the DNA TGTGCCAGCAGTCCCGGGACTAGCGCCACGTACAATGAGCAGTTCTTC. Translation gives CASSPGTSATYNEQFF.

This chain uses TRBV6-5 with TRBJ1-1, with D maybe TRBD1 (5 bases). Germline loops: CDR1 MNHEY, CDR2 SVGAGI. The length of the CDR3 is 12 residues. Trimming removed 6 bases from V and 5 bases from J, with 10 bases in between. CDR3 protein: CASSNRGTEAFF. CDR3 nucleotides: TGTGCCAGCAGCAACCGGGGGACTGAAGCTTTCTTT.

CDR3 amino acids: CASSFDRALGTQYF. The CDR3 nucleotides read TGTGCCAGCAGCTTTGACAGGGCTCTGGGGACCCAGTACTTC. The chain joins TRBV11-2 to TRBJ2-5; the match to TRBD1 covers 7 bases. Trimming removed 3 bases from V and 7 bases from J; junction bases left unmatched: 8. The germline gives CDR1 SGHAT, CDR2 FQNNGV. The CDR3 sequence is 14 residues long.

The gene calls are TRBV12-3 or TRBV12-4 and TRBJ2-5; the D is unclear. Trimming shortened V by 8 bases and J by 5 bases, and 9 bases separated the two germline ends. There are 11 residues in the CDR3. Written as DNA, the CDR3 is TGTGCCAGCGTCTCTCGGGAGACCCAGTACTTC. Translation: CASVSRETQYF.

This clone is a singleton in its sample. The rearrangement links TRBV5-5 to TRBJ1-1; D not resolved. The V gene's germline CDR1 is SGHKS and CDR2 YYEKEE (reference sequence). This CDR3 is built from 13 residues. Trimming pared 2 bases from V and 1 base from J, leaving 6 bases between. CDR3 coding DNA: TGTGCCAGCAGCTTTGGCCCGAACACTGAAGCTTTCTTT. It translates to CASSFGPNTEAFF. The full variable domain, completed using reference TRBV5-5 and TRBJ1-1, is DAGVTQSPTHLIKTRGQQVTLRCSPISGHKSVSWYQQVLGQGPQFIFQYYEKEERGRGNFPDRFSARQFPNYSSELNVNALLLGDSALYLCASSFGPNTEAFFGQGTRLTVV.